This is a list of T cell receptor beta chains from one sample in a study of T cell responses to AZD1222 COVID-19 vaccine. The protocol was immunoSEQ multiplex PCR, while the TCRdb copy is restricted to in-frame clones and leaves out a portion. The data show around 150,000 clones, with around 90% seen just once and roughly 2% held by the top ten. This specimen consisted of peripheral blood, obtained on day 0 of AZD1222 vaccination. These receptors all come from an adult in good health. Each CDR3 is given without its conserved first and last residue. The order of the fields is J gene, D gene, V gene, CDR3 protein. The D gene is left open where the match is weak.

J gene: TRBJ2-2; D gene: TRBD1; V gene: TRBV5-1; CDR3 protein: ASTQGHTGELF
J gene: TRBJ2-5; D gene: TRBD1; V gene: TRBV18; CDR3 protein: ASSRSGTEQETQY
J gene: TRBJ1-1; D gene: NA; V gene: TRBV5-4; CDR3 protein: ASSSGGSNTEAF
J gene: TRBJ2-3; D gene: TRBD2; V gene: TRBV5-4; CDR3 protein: ASSLRAGVADTQY
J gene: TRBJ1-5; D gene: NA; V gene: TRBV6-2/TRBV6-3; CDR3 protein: ASSYSTSNQPQH
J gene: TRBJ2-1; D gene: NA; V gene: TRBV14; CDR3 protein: ASSRELLSYNEQF
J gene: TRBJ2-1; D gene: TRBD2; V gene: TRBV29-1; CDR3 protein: SVEARGGDNEQF
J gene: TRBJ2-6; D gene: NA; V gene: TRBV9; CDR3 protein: ASSVFSGHSGANVLT
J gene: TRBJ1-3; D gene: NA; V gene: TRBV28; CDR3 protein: ASSIRVPGNTIY
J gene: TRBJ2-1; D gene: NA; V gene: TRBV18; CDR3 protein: ASSPENEQF
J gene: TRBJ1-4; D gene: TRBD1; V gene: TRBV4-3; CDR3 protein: ASSQTRGTGPEKLF
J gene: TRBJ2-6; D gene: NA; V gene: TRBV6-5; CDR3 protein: ASSQHSGANVLT
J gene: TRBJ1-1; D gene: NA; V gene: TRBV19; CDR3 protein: ASSIADTEAF
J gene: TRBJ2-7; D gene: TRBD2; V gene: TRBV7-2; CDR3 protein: ASSLVSTSGKSEQY
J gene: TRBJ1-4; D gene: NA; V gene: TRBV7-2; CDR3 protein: ASSLEFLGTGEKLF
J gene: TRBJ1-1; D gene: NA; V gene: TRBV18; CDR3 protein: ASSPGQSNTEAF
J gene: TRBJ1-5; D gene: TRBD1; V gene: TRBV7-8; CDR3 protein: ASSLVRTGPDQPQH
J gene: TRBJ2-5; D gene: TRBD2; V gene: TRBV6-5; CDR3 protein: ASSYSAGGPETQY
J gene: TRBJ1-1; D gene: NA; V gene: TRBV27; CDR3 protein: ASQGRALNTEAF
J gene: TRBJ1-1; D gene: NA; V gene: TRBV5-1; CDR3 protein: ASSWLTPVNTEAF
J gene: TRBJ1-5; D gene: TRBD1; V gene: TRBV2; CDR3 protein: ASSERPGTGGWQPQH
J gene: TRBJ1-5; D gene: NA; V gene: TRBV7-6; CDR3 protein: ASSSGVGQPQH
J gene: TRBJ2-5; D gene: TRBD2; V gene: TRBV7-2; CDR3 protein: ASSPRLAVIQETQY
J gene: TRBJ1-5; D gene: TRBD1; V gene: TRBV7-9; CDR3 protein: ASSASGGTQPQH
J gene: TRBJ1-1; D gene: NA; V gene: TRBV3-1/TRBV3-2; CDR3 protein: ASRSQGNTEAF
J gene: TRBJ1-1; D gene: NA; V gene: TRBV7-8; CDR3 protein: ASSLIGEAF
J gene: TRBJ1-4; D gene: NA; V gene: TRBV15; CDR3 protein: ATSGATATNEKLF
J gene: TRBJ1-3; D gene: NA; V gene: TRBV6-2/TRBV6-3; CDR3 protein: ASSWGNTIY
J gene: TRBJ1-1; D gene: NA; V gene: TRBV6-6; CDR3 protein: ASSLKGEDTEAF
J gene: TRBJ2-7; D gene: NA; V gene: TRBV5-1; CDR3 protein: ASSLDGVDEQY
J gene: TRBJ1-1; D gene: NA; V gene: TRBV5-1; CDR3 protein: ASSPLRSSNTEAF
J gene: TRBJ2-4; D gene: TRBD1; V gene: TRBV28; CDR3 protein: ASSLMDRGRNIQY
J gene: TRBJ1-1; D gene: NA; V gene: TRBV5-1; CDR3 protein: ASSPDAGNTEAF
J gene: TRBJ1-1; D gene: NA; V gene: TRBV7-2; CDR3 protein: ASSREQFTEAF
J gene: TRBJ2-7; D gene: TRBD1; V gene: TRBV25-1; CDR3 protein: ASSEPGQGLYEQY
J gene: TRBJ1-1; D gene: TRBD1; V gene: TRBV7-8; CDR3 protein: ASRNTGGTEAF
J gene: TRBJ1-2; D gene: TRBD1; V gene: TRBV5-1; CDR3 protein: ASSLVPGGNYGYT
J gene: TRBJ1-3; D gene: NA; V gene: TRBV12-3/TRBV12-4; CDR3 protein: ASVSRGNTIY
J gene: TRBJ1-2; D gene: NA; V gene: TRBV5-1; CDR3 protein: ASSPDLQGSNT
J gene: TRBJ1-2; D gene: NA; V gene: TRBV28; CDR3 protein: ASSSIGLLEGYGYT
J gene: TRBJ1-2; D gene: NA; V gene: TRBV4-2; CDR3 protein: ASSLSGVFYT
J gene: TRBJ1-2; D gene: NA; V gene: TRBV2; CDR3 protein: ASIEYGGGYT
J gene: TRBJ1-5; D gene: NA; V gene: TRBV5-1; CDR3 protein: ASSLLGDTNQPQH
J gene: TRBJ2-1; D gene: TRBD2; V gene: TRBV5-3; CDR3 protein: ARSLCIGPILAGGPYNEQF
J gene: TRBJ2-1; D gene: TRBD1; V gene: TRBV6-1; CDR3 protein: ASSETRGLNEQF
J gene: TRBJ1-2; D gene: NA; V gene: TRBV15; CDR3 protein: ATSSDVQGYGYT
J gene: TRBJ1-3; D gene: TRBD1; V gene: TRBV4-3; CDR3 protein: ASSQVSSGQFSGNTIY
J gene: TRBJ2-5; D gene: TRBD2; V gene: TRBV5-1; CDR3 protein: AGYIGTTNQETQY
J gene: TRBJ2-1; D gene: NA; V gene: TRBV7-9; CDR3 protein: ASSSGNYNEQF
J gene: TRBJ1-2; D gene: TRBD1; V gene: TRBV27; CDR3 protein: ASSLRGQANYGYT
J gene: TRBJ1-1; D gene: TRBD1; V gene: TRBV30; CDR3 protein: AWRIAGTANTEAF
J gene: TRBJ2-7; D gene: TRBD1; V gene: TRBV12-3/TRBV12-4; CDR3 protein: ASRRTGVYEQY
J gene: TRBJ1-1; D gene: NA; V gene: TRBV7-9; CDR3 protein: ALRGAMTTEAF
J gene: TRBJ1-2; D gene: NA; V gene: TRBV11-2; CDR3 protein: ASSLDQRANYGYT
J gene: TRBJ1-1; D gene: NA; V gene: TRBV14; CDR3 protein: ASSQLISLGAF
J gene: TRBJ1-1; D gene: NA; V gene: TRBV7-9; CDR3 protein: ASSLTGSTEAF
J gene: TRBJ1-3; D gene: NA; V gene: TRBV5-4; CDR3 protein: ASSLEGFGNTIY
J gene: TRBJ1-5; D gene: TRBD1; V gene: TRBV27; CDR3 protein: ASRDKSTGTGDRQPQH
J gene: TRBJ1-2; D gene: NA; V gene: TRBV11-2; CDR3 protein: ASSYPGVGYGYT
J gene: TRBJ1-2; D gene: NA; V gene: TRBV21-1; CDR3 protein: ASSRRTGDGYT